This T cell receptor (beta chain) was documented in a study of shared clonotypes between healthy human individuals. Study findings and constraints: The four-donor shared clonotypes exceeded non-shared clonotypes in generation probability, with non-shared ones scoring lower.

Note on this clone: Its antigen is unknown.

The CDR3 is 14 amino acids. V shed 5 bases, J shed 2 bases, and the junction held 5 bases outside the gene matches. From germline, CDR1 is SGHTA and CDR2 FQGNSA. Several immunoSEQ plates held equal portions of the genomic DNA taken from each subset. The repertoire was sequenced with immunoSEQ multiplex PCR; TCRdb's copy has only in-frame clones and lacks some. The data show 2,500,000 or so clones, 93% seen once. The study separated CD4+ cells into CD45RA+ naive and CD45RA-negative memory subsets. The clonotype comes from a man between 18 and 29 years old in good health. Some clones in this sample may be carry-over from other donors' samples. The sequencing sample was made of naive CD4+ T cells from PBMCs. Specified subset: CD45RA+ positively selected. This sequence joins TRBV7-2 and TRBJ2-7, with 8 bases lining up with TRBD2. The chain's CDR3 is CASSATSGAYEQYF. The CDR3 region has the DNA TGTGCCAGCAGCGCTACTAGCGGCGCCTACGAGCAGTACTTC.